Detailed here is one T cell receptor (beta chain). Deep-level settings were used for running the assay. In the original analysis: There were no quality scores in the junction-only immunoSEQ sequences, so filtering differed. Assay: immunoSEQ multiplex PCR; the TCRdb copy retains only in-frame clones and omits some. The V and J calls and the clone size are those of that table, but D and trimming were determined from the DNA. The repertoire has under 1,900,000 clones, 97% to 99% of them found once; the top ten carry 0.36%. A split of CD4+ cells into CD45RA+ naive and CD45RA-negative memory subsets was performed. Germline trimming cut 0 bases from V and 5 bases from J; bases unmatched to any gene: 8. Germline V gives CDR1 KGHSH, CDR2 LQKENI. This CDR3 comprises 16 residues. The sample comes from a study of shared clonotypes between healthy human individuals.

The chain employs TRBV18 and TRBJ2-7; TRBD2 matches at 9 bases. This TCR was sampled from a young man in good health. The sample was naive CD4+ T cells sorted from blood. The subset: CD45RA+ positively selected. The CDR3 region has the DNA TGTGCCAGCTCACCACCGTTAACTAGCGGGTACCACGAGCAGTACTTC. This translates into CASSPPLTSGYHEQYF. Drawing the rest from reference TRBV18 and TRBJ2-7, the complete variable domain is NAGVMQNPRHLVRRRGQEARLRCSPMKGHSHVYWYRQLPEEGLKFMVYLQKENIIDESGMPKERFSAEFPKEGPSILRIQQVVRGDSAAYFCASSPPLTSGYHEQYFGPGTRLTVT.